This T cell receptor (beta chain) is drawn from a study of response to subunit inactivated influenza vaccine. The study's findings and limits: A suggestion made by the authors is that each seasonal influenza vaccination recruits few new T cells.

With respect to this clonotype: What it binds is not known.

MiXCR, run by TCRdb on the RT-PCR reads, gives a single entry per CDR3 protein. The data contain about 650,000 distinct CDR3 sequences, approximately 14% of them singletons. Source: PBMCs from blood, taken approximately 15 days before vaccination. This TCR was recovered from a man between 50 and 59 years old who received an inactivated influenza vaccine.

CDR3 in amino acids: CASRPDREWETQYF. CDR3 DNA sequence: TGTGCCAGCAGGCCCGACAGGGAATGGGAGACCCAGTACTTC. The chain is built from TRBV12-3 or TRBV12-4 and TRBJ2-5, with 7 bases lining up with TRBD1. CDR3 length: 14 amino acids. Germline trimming cut 6 bases from V and 5 bases from J; bases unmatched to any gene: 9.